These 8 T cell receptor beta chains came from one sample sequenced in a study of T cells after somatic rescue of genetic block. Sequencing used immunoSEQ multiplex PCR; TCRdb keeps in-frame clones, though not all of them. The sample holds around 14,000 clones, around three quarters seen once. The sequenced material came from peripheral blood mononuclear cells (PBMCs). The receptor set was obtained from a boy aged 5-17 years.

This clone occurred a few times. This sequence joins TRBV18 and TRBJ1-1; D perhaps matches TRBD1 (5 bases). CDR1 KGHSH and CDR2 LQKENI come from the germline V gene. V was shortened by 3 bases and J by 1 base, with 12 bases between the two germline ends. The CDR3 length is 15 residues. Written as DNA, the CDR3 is TGTGCCAGCTCACCTTCGCAGGGACCGAACACTGAAGCTTTCTTT. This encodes CASSPSQGPNTEAFF.

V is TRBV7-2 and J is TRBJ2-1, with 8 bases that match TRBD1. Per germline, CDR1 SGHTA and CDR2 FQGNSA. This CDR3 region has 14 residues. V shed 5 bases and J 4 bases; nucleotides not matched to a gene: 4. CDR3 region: CASSPGQAYNEQFF. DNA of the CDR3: TGTGCCAGCAGCCCGGGACAGGCTTACAATGAGCAGTTCTTC.

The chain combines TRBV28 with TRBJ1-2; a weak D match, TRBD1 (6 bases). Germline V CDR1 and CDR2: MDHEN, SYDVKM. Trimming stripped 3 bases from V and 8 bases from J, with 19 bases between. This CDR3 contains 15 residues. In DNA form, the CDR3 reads TGTGCCAGCAGTTTGGGTCGGGGGGCCTCAGCGGGCTACACCTTC. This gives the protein CASSLGRGASAGYTF.

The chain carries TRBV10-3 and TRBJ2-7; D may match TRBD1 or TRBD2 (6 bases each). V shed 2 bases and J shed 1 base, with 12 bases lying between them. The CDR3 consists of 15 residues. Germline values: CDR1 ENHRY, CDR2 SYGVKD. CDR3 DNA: TGTGCCATCAGTGAGCCAGGGGAGGTTTCCTACGAGCAGTACTTC. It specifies CAISEPGEVSYEQYF.

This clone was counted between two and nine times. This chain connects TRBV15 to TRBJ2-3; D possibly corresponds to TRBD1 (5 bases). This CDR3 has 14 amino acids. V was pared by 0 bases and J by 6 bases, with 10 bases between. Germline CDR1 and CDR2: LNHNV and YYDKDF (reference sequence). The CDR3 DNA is TGTGCCACCAGCAGAGATCCAGGGAAGGATACGCAGTATTTT. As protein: CATSRDPGKDTQYF.

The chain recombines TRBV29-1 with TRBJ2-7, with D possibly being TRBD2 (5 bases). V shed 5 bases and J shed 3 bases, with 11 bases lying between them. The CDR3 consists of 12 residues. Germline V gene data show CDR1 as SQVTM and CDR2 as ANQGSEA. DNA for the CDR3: TGCAGCGTTCAGGTGGGAGTCTACGAGCAGTACTTC. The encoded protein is CSVQVGVYEQYF.

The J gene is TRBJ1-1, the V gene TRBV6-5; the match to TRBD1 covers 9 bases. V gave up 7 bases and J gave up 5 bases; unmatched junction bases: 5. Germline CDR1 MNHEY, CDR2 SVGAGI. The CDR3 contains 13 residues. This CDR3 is CASKRDRVTEAFF. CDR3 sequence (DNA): TGTGCCAGCAAACGGGACAGGGTAACTGAAGCTTTCTTT.

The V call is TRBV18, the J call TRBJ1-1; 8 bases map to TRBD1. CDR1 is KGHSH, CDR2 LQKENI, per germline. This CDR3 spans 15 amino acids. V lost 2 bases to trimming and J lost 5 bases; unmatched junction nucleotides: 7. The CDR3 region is CASSPGSDRVTEAFF. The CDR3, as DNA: TGTGCCAGCTCACCAGGCTCGGACAGGGTGACTGAAGCTTTCTTT.